A selection of T cell receptor beta chains follows, all from one sample in a study of tissue T cells after allogeneic stem cell transplantation. Sequenced by immunoSEQ multiplex PCR; TCRdb stores in-frame clones only, minus some. The profile covers about 26,000 clones, with about 90% appearing a single time and roughly 2% taken by the ten largest. This material consisted of blood, taken before transplantation. All receptors come from a male donor at least 60 years old who later had graft-versus-host disease after an allogeneic stem cell transplant. The CDR3 runs from the conserved cysteine through the conserved F or W. A D gene is named only where the DNA matches it firmly. Rows give clone size only sometimes, using once, few, many, or a class for an expanded clone.

abundance	v_gene	d_gene	j_gene	CDR3nt	CDR3aa
-	TRBV5-1	TRBD1	TRBJ1-2	TGCGCCAGCAGCACCAGGACAGGGCGGGACTATGGCTACACCTTC	CASSTRTGRDYGYTF
-	TRBV7-2	-	TRBJ2-5	TGTGCCAGCAGCTTAGCGATGGAGACCCAGTACTTC	CASSLAMETQYF
-	TRBV24-1	TRBD2	TRBJ2-1	TGTGCCACCAGTGATTCCGGACTAGCGGCCTCCTACAATGAGCAGTTCTTC	CATSDSGLAASYNEQFF
-	TRBV5-4	-	TRBJ1-1	TGTGCCAGCAGCTTGGTTGTCAGCTCGAACACTGAAGCTTTCTTT	CASSLVVSSNTEAFF
-	TRBV19	TRBD1	TRBJ2-3	TGTGCCAGTAGCCATCCCTTAGGACAGGGAGCTGATACGCAGTATTTT	CASSHPLGQGADTQYF
-	TRBV6-6	-	TRBJ1-2	TGTGCCAGCAGAAGGGATAACTATGGCTACACCTTC	CASRRDNYGYTF
-	TRBV11-3	TRBD1	TRBJ2-1	TGTGCCAGCAGCTCCCCGTACAGGGGGGCCAATGAGCAGTTCTTC	CASSSPYRGANEQFF
-	TRBV29-1	-	TRBJ2-1	TGCAGCGTGGTAGCCTACAATGAGCAGTTCTTC	CSVVAYNEQFF
-	TRBV7-2	TRBD2	TRBJ2-7	TGTGCCAGCAGCTCCTGGACTAGCGGCGAGCAGTACTTC	CASSSWTSGEQYF
-	TRBV9	-	TRBJ2-2	TGTGCCAGCAGCCCCCGACAGGAGCCGAACACCGGGGAGCTGTTTTTT	CASSPRQEPNTGELFF
-	TRBV21-1	-	TRBJ2-4	TGTGCCAGCAGCAAAGCGCTACGACAGGGAGAAGGATTGGGCAAAAACATTCAGTACTTC	CASSKALRQGEGLGKNIQYF
-	TRBV5-4	-	TRBJ2-1	TGTGCCAGCAGCTTGCAGGGGGGGTACAATGAGCAGTTCTTC	CASSLQGGYNEQFF
-	TRBV3-1/TRBV3-2	-	TRBJ1-2	TGTGCCAGCAGCCAACGGGGGAACTATGGCTACACCTTC	CASSQRGNYGYTF
-	TRBV7-9	-	TRBJ1-2	TGTGCCAGCAGCTTAGAGGTATCGGACTATGGCTACACCTTC	CASSLEVSDYGYTF
-	TRBV29-1	-	TRBJ1-3	TGCAGCGTTGAAACAACTGGAAACACCATATATTTT	CSVETTGNTIYF
-	TRBV5-1	-	TRBJ2-5	TGCGCCAGCAGCTTGGGACGAAAACAAGAGACCCAGTACTTC	CASSLGRKQETQYF
-	TRBV6-5	-	TRBJ2-7	TGTGCCAGCAGTTACTCGGGTCAGATCCCTTCCTACGAGCAGTACTTC	CASSYSGQIPSYEQYF
-	TRBV4-2	TRBD1	TRBJ2-5	TGTGCCAGCAGCCAAGATAGGTTCAGGGGGCAAGAGACCCAGTACTTC	CASSQDRFRGQETQYF
once	TRBV18	-	TRBJ1-1	TGTGCCAGCTCACCGCAGAGGGCTGAAGCTTTCTTT	CASSPQRAEAFF
-	TRBV3-1/TRBV3-2	TRBD2	TRBJ2-4	TGTGCCAGCAGCCAAGATCCCGGTGCGGGGGGGGCCCGAGCCAAAAACATTCAGTACTTC	CASSQDPGAGGARAKNIQYF
-	TRBV7-2	-	TRBJ1-5	TGTGCCACAACTCCGCCGGGGGCGTCGGGCAATCAGCCCCAGCATTTT	CATTPPGASGNQPQHF
-	TRBV7-9	-	TRBJ1-4	TGTGCCAGCAGCTTGGGAGGGGTGGGTGAAAAACTGTTTTTT	CASSLGGVGEKLFF
-	TRBV6-5	-	TRBJ2-7	TGTGCCAGCAGTTACTCGGCGGGTCAGGGCGAGCAGTACTTC	CASSYSAGQGEQYF
few	TRBV3-1/TRBV3-2	TRBD1	TRBJ1-1	TGTGCCAGCAGCCAAGCTCCGACAGGGGGCACTGAAGCTTTCTTT	CASSQAPTGGTEAFF
-	TRBV5-1	-	TRBJ1-5	TGCGCCAGCAGCCCGGACAGTCCGAACCAGCCCCAGCATTTT	CASSPDSPNQPQHF
once	TRBV3-1/TRBV3-2	-	TRBJ1-3	TGTGCCAGCAGCCAGGGGGGCGGCGGAAACACCATATATTTT	CASSQGGGGNTIYF
-	TRBV5-6	-	TRBJ1-1	TGTGCCAGCAGCTTCGGGGGAGGGAACACTGAAGCTTTCTTT	CASSFGGGNTEAFF
-	TRBV6-2/TRBV6-3	-	TRBJ2-5	TGTGCCAGCAGTTACTCCGGGGGCCAAGAGACCCAGTACTTC	CASSYSGGQETQYF
few	TRBV30	-	TRBJ1-6	TGTGCCTGGAGTGTGACAATTTTCTCTAATTCACCCCTCCACTTT	CAWSVTIFSNSPLHF
-	TRBV6-4	TRBD1	TRBJ2-1	TGTGCCAGCGGGACAGGTTACAATGAGCAGTTCTTC	CASGTGYNEQFF
-	TRBV10-2	TRBD2	TRBJ2-1	TGCGCCAGCAGTGAACGGCGGGGGGGGTACAATGAGCAGTTCTTC	CASSERRGGYNEQFF